This T cell receptor (beta chain) is drawn from a study of cytomegalovirus exposure and HLA in healthy donors (dated 2017 in TCRdb). At the level of the whole study: In an earlier analysis of under 750 of the donors, 276 Gb of sequence data and 90 million to 120 million unique TCR beta sequences from 150 million to 200 million T cells were reported. Around 320 gigabases of sequencing data and roughly 90 million unique TCR sequences were included in an early release covering roughly 600 HLA-typed donors. The genetic ancestry cluster associated with self-reported Caucasian donors included about four fifths of the approximately 400 genotyped donors. The study was designed to test whether signatures of past pathogen exposure could be identified by cataloging public T cell receptors. The study used immunosequencing to profile the T cell repertoires of several hundred subjects and linked those repertoires to cytomegalovirus serostatus. Besides the first cohort of 666 subjects, a separate validation cohort made up of some 110 different subjects was used. High-throughput TCR immunosequencing, statistical association of individual TCRs with disease status, and machine learning were combined to predict cytomegalovirus infection status. In a later analysis, previously published TCR beta repertoires from fewer than 750 donors were re-analyzed and high-resolution HLA genotyping was added so that TCR occurrence patterns could be studied. Rather than drawing on any new phenotypic data, the later analysis identified candidate immune exposures from TCR beta sequences and the way those sequences occurred across donors. To decide whether each TCR beta V gene segment behaved as functional or pseudogenic, an earlier analysis of approximately 600 of the donors relied on high-throughput TCR beta sequencing. Donor age, sex, ethnicity and CMV serostatus were compiled together with the repertoire data. A later genetic analysis used genome-wide SNP genotypes for 398 of the 666 donors, treating that subset as a discovery cohort. All discovery cohort repertoires had been generated on a single sequencing platform. Class I and class II HLA loci were covered by the typing at four-digit resolution. The number of donors typed differed by locus, with 629-630 for A, B, C, DRB1 and DQB1, more than 500 for DQA1, about 610 for DPA1, and 450 to 480 for DPB1. Because of strong linkage in the cohort, roughly five DR-DQ haplotypes were treated as single units for association and clustering. Among around 400 genotyped donors of the cohort, an average of approximately 240,000 unique TCR beta nucleotide sequences was sequenced per donor, of which approximately 18% were non-productive. Findings and caveats that apply to the study as a whole: CMV serostatus was the only immune exposure information available for the cohort. Linkage disequilibrium might explain the correlated functional status among segregating V segments, but an unknown experimental factor could not be excluded. The presence/absence analyses assumed that sequencing depth was roughly uniform across donors, and that assumption may not be true. A cluster of highly shared sequence variants was judged likely to represent a technical artifact of the sequencing pipeline. Compared with equally common non-associated chains, HLA-associated TCR beta chains in a later analysis were more clonally expanded and had lower generation probabilities. In an earlier analysis of under 600 of the donors, most TCR beta V segments were observed in productive rearrangements about 87% or about 30% of the time, broadly matching IMGT annotations. In a later genetic analysis, fewer N-insertions in productive TCRs were reported among donors in an Asian-associated ancestry cluster than the 666-donor mean. A later analysis associated 15,000 or so TCR beta sequences with specific HLA alleles at a false discovery rate of 0.05. A total of fewer than 200 TCR beta chains were listed by the study as associated with cytomegalovirus. While some public TCRs were present in many individuals, most TCR sequences turned up only very rarely across donors. Assigning TCR associations to individual alleles was difficult when HLA alleles, especially DR and DQ, strongly co-occurred. Several of the top co-occurrence clusters appeared to be linked to parvovirus B19, influenza, CMV and Epstein-Barr virus, according to a later analysis. The authors suggested that the approach could potentially be extended to other disease states and immunological phenotypes. Some IMGT-functional V segments, including TRBV6-2 and TRBV6-3, could not be distinguished by the 87-base-pair reads and were therefore excluded. A later analysis found that most CMV-associated TCR beta chains appeared HLA-restricted, with HLA associations seemingly driven largely by CMV exposure. The cohort was sequenced for TCR beta chains only, and without alpha or paired-chain data the features that could be detected were limited. HLA typing was unavailable for some donors at each locus, so association tests used only the typed subset. The classifier was reported to diagnose cytomegalovirus status with high specificity and sensitivity in both the original and validation cohorts. In a later genetic analysis, a missense DCLRE1C variant was associated with V-gene and J-gene trimming of TCR beta chains, and the association was replicated in an independent cohort. Seventeen rarely observed V segments, including chromosome 9 orphons, were excluded from the earlier analysis of some 590 of the donors because counts were too low. A further reported finding was that TCR beta sequences accurately predicted the HLA-A and HLA-B alleles for most subjects in the first cohort. In a later analysis, the rate of TCR association differed among HLA loci, with DRB1 alleles having the most associated TCRs and HLA-C alleles having the fewest. In vitro tests confirmed that a few of the cytomegalovirus-associated TCR beta chains recognize cytomegalovirus antigens.

Library preparation used the immunoSEQ multiplex PCR assay. For the multiplex PCR, a mixture combining 60 forward primers for TCR Vbeta segments and 13 reverse primers for TCR Jbeta segments was used. Amplification of the CDR3 region of rearranged TCR beta genes was performed with a multiplex PCR assay on genomic DNA. The amplified TCR beta libraries were sequenced on the Illumina HiSeq System as 87-base-pair reads. As for the authors' bioinformatics: A later analysis counted around 72 million unique TCR beta chains across the 550 to 800 repertoires, and around 9.9 million of these chains were shared by at least two donors. To remove PCR and sequencing errors, raw reads were error-corrected and collapsed into unique sequences using a nearest-neighbor algorithm that merged closely related sequences. CDR3 sequences were aligned to IMGT reference sequences to assign V, D and J gene segments. For a sequence to be retained, a match of at least six nucleotides was required to both a V gene segment and a J gene segment. A rearrangement counted as productive if the CDR3 had no stop codons and remained in frame with V and J, and every other rearrangement counted as non-productive. CDR3 was defined by IMGT convention, running from the second conserved V-encoded cysteine to the conserved J-encoded phenylalanine. The earlier analysis of some 600 of the donors excluded sequences that lacked an unambiguous match to a single V gene segment. An earlier analysis of 500 to 600 of the donors classified V segments as functional when productive rearrangements were above 56.7% and as segregating when the standard deviation between donors was above 5%. A statistical classification framework was built to diagnose cytomegalovirus status from the catalog of TCR beta chain sequences. V and J gene assignment, in a later analysis, came from comparing TCR nucleotide sequences with IMGT/GENE-DB human TR gene sequences. Using the TCRdist pipeline, a later analysis assigned CDR3 sequences along with most-parsimonious VDJ recombination scenarios. In a later analysis, each TCR beta chain was defined by its CDR3 amino acid sequence together with its V-gene family, and reads lacking a unique V-gene family were excluded. A later analysis removed 550 to 700 highly shared, low-generation-probability nucleotide sequences to deal with suspected cross-contamination and a sequencing artifact. A later analysis calculated a clonal expansion index for each public chain from normalized within-repertoire ranks of inferred template counts. In a later analysis, generation probabilities were computed using a VDJ recombination model fitted to out-of-frame rearrangements, and the results were checked against IGoR. In a later analysis, TCR-TCR, TCR-HLA and TCR-CMV co-occurrence was scored with hypergeometric tests, and a repertoire-size bias correction was applied to TCR pairs. False discovery rates were estimated in a later analysis by permuting HLA or CMV assignments 20 times. In a later analysis, co-occurring TCRs were grouped using DBSCAN, and TCRdist sequence similarity was added for clustering within HLA-allele-positive subsets. For co-occurrence clustering, repertoires with fewer than 30,000 or more than 120,000 public chains were excluded, along with five or six repertoires with anomalous nucleotide sharing. TCRdb stores this immuneACCESS table with in-frame sequences only. Part of the clones is absent; in the studies checked, under half of the shortfall reflects unresolved V genes, and no reason is known for the rest. D and trimming come from the DNA, and the V and J calls and clone size come from that table. Counted in this sample were 85,000 to 130,000 clones; roughly 82% of them appeared once. Jointly, the top ten make up more than 1.5% of the sample.

On this clone itself: What this receptor recognizes is not known. No clone much larger than this one lies a single base away; base qualities are absent.

From a lookup of the germline V gene, CDR1 and CDR2 are SGHRS and YFSETQ. The germline V end is reduced by 0 bases and the J end by 0 bases; junction bases left unmatched: 1. The CDR3, from cysteine to phenylalanine, totals 16 residues. The only DNA kept is the CDR3, 48 bases in frame from the first base. The cohort consisted of more than 650 healthy bone marrow donors. At the time of sampling, all cohort members were nominally healthy, though unrecorded immune exposures were likely present. The donor was CMV seronegative and was included in the group of a few hundred seronegative cohort members. A peripheral blood sample was collected from each donor, and TCR beta sequencing was performed on peripheral blood mononuclear cells. The Qiagen DNeasy Blood Extraction Kit was used to extract genomic DNA from the blood cell samples.

The material sequenced was PBMCs. The chain employs TRBV5-1 and TRBJ1-3, with TRBD1 matching 9 junction bases. This clonotype was obtained from a man in his fifties or sixties in good health and CMV-seronegative. The base sequence is TGCGCCAGCAGCTTGGGGGGACAGGGCTCTGGAAACACCATATATTTT. Translated, it reads CASSLGGQGSGNTIYF.